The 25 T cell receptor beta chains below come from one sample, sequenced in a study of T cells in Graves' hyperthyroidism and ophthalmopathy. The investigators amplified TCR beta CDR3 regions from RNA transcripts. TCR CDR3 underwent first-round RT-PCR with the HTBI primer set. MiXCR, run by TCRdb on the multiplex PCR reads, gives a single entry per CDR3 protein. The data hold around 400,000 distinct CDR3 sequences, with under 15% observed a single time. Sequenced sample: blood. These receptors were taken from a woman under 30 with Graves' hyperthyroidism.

The CDR3 reads CASSQEGTTGMGTEAFF. As DNA, the CDR3 is TGCGCCAGCAGCCAAGAAGGGACAACCGGGATGGGCACTGAAGCTTTCTTT. The V gene is TRBV4-3, the J gene TRBJ1-1, with a tentative D call TRBD1 (6 bases). Trimming shortened V by 0 bases and J by 4 bases, and 18 bases separated the two germline ends. In germline, CDR1 is LGHNA, CDR2 YSLEER. CDR3 length: 17 amino acids.

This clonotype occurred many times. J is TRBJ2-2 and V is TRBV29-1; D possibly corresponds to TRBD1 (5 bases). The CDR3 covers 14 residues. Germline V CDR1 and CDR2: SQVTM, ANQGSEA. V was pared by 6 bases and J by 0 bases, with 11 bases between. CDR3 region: CSVQGISNTGELFF. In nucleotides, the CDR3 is TGCAGCGTCCAGGGAATATCGAACACCGGGGAGCTGTTTTTT.

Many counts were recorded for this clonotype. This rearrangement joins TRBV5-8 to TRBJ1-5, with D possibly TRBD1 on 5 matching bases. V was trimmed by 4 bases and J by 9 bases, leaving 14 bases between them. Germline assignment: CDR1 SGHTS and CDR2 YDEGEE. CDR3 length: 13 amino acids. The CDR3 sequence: CASSLRDQRPQHF. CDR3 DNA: TGTGCCAGCAGCCTTCGGGACCAGCGGCCCCAGCATTTT. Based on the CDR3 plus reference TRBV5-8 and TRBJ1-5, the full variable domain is EAGVTQSPTHLIKTRGQQATLRCSPISGHTSVYWYQQALGLGLQFLLWYDEGEERNRGNFPPRFSGRQFPNYSSELNVNALELEDSALYLCASSLRDQRPQHFGDGTRLSIL.

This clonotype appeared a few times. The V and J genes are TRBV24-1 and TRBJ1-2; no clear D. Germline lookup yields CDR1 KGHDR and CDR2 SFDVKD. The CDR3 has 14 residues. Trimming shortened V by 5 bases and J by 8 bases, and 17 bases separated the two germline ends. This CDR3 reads CATSGPNGFSGYTF. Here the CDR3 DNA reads TGTGCCACCAGTGGTCCGAATGGATTTTCGGGCTACACCTTC.

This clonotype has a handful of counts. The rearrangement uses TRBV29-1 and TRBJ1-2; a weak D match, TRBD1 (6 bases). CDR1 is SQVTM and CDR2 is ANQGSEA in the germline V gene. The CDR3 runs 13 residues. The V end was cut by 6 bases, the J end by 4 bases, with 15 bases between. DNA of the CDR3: TGCAGCGTAAAAAGGACAGAGACCTATGGCTACACCTTC. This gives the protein CSVKRTETYGYTF.

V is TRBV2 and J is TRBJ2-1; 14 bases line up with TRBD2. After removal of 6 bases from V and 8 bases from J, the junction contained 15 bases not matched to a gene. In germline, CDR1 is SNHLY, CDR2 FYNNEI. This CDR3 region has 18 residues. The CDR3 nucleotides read TGTGCCAGCAGCGCCGCGATAACGACTAGCGGGGGGGCTTATGAGCAGTTCTTC. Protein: CASSAAITTSGGAYEQFF.

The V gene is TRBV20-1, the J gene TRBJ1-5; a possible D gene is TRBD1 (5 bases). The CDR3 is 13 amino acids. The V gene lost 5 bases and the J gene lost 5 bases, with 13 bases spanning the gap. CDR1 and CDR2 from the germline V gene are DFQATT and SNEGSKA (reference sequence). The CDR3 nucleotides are TGCAGTGCTTCCACATGGGGGGATCAGCCCCAGCATTTT. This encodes CSASTWGDQPQHF.

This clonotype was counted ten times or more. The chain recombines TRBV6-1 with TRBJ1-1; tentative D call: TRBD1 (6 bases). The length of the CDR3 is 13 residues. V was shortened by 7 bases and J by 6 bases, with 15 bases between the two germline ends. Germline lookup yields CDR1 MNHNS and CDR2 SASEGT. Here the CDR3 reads CASTDQGRAEAFF. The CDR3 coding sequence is TGTGCCAGCACTGACCAGGGGAGGGCTGAAGCTTTCTTT.

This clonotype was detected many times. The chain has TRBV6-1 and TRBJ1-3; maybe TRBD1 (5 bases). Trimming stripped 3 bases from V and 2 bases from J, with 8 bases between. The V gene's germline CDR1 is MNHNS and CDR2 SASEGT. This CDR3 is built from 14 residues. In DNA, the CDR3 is TGTGCCAGCAGTGAGGGGCAGGCTGGAAACACCATATATTTT. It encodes CASSEGQAGNTIYF.

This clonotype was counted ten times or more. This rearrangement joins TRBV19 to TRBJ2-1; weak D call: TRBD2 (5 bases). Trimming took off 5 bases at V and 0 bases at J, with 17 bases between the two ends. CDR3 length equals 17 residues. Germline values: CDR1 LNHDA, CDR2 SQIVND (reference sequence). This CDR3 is CASSAQGAASSYNEQFF. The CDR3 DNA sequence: TGTGCCAGTAGTGCCCAAGGAGCGGCCAGCTCCTACAATGAGCAGTTCTTC.

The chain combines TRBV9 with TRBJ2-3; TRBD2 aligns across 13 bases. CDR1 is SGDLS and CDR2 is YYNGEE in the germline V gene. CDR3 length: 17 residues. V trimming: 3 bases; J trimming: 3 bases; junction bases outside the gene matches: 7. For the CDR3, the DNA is TGTGCCAGCAGCGGACTAGCGGGGGGCCTTTTGACAGATACGCAGTATTTT. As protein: CASSGLAGGLLTDTQYF.

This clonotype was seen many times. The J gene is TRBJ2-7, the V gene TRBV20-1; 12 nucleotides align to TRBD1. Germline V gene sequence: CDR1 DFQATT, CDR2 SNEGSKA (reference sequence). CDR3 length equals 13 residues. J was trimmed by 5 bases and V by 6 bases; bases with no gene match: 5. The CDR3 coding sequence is TGCAGTGCCACGGGACAGGGGGCCGACGAGCAGTACTTC. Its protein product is CSATGQGADEQYF.

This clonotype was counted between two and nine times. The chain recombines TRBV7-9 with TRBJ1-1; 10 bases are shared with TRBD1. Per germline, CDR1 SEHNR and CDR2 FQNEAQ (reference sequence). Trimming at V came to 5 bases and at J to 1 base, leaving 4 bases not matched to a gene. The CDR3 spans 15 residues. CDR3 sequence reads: CASSPRDRGNTEAFF. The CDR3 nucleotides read TGTGCCAGCAGCCCCAGGGACAGGGGGAACACTGAAGCTTTCTTT.

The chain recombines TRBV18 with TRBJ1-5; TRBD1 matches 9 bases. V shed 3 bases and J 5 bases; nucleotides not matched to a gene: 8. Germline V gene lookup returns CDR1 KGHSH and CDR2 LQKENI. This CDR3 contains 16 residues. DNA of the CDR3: TGTGCCAGCTCACCGGGACAGGGATTTGGCGATCAGCCCCAGCATTTT. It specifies CASSPGQGFGDQPQHF.

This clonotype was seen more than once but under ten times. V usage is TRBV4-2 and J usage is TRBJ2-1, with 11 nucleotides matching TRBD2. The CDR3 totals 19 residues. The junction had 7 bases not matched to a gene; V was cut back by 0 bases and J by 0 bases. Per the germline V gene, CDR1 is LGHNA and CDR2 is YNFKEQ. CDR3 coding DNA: TGTGCCAGCAGCCAAGAGGGACTAGCGGAGCCGAGCTCCTACAATGAGCAGTTCTTC. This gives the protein CASSQEGLAEPSSYNEQFF.

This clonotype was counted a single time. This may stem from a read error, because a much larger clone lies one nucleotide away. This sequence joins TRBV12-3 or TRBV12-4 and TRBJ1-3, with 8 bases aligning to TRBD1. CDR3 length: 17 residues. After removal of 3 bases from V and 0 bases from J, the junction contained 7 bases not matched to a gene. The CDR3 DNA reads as TGTGCCAGCAGTTTGGGGGGACAGGCGGTCTCTGGAAACACCATATATTTT. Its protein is CASSLGGQAVSGNTIYF.

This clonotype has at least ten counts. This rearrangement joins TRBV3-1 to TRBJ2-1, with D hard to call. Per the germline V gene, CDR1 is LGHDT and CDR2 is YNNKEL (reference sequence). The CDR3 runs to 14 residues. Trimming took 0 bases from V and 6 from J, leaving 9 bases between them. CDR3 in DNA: TGTGCCAGCAGCCAAGAGACTTCTGGCAATGAGCAGTTCTTC. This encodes CASSQETSGNEQFF.

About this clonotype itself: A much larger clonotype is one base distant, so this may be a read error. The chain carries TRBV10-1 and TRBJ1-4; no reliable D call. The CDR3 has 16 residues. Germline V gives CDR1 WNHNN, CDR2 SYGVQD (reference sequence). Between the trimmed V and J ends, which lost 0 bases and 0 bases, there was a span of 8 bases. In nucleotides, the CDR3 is TGCGCCAGCAGTGAGTCGGACGGGGCAACTAATGAAAAACTGTTTTTT. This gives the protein CASSESDGATNEKLFF.

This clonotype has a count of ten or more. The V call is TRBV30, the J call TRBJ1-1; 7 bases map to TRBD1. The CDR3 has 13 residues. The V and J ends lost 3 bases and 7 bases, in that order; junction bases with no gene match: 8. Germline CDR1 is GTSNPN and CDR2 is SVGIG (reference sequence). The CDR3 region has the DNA TGTGCCTGGAGCGCCTGGGACAGTGGTGAAGCTTTCTTT. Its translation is CAWSAWDSGEAFF.

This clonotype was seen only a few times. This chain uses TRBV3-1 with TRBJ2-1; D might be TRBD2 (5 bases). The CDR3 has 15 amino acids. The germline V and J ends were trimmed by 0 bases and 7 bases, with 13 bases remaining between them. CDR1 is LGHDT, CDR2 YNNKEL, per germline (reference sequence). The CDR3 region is CASSQDPRAGNEQFF. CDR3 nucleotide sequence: TGTGCCAGCAGCCAAGACCCCCGGGCGGGTAATGAGCAGTTCTTC.

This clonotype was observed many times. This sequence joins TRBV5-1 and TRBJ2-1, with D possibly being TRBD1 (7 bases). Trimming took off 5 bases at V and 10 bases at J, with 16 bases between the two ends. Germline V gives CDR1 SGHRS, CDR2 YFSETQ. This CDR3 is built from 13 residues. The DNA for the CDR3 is TGCGCCAGCAGTCAGGAGGGGGCAGGCGAGCAGTTCTTC. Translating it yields CASSQEGAGEQFF.

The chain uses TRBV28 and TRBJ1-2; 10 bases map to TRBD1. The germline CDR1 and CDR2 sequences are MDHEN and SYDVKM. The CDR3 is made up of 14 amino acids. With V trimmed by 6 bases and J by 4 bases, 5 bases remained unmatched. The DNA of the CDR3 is TGTGCCAGCAGCCCAGGGACAGGGGTCTATGGCTACACCTTC. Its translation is CASSPGTGVYGYTF.

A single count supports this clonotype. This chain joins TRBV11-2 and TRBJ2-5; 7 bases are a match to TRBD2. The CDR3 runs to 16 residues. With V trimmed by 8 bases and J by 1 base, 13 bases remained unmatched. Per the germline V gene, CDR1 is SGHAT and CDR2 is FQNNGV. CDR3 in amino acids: CASARRLANPQETQYF. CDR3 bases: TGTGCCAGCGCTAGGAGACTAGCAAACCCCCAAGAGACCCAGTACTTC. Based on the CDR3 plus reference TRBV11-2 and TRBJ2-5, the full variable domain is EAGVAQSPRYKIIEKRQSVAFWCNPISGHATLYWYQQILGQGPKLLIQFQNNGVVDDSQLPKDRFSAERLKGVDSTLKIQPAKLEDSAVYLCASARRLANPQETQYFGPGTRLLVL.

CDR3 amino acids: CASSPRGQNNSPLHF. In nucleotides, the CDR3 is TGTGCCAGCAGCCCACGAGGACAGAATAATTCACCCCTCCACTTT. This chain joins TRBV9 and TRBJ1-6, with D possibly TRBD1 on 6 matching bases. In germline, CDR1 is SGDLS, CDR2 YYNGEE. Trimming took 4 bases from V and 5 from J, leaving 13 bases between them. This CDR3 is 15 amino acids long.

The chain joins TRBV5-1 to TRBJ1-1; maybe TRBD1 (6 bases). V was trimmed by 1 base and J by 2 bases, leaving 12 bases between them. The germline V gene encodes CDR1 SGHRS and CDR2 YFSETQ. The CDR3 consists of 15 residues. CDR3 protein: CASSLKGGDNTEAFF. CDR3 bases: TGCGCCAGCAGCTTGAAGGGGGGTGATAACACTGAAGCTTTCTTT.